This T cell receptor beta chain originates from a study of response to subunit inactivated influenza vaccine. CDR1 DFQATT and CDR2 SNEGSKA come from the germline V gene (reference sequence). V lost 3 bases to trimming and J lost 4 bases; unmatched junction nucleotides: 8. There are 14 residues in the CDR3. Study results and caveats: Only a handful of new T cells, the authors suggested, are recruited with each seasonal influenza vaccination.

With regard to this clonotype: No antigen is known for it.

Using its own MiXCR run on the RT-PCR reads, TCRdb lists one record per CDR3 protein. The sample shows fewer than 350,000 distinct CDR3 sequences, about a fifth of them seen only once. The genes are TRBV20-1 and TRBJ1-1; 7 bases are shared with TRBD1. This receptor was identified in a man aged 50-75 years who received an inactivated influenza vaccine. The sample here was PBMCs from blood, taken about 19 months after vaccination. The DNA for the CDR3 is TGCAGTGCTAGTATCCCAGGGGGGACCACTGAAGCTTTCTTT. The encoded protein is CSASIPGGTTEAFF.